This T cell receptor (beta chain) was observed in a study of Tregs in tolerant kidney transplant recipients. Findings and caveats of the study: Expanding Tregs on activated donor B cells appeared to best identify donor-specific TCRbeta clones. Few patients were studied, so findings need validation in larger groups. Biological reproducibility was not directly addressed, but technical replication error appeared minimal.

This CDR3 comprises 13 residues. V lost 7 bases and J 6 bases, leaving 14 bases between the germline ends. Germline CDR1 is MNHEY and CDR2 is SVGAGI. To note about this clone: Antigen specificity is unknown.

Clones were sequenced by immunoSEQ multiplex PCR, and TCRdb holds only the in-frame ones, with some missing. Of around 230,000 clones listed, about 86% are singletons. Unstimulated regulatory T cells (CD4+CD25+CD127-), CD4+CD25- non-regulatory cells, CD4 and CD8 cells were FACS-sorted from thawed PBMCs. The chain carries TRBV6-5 and TRBJ2-3, with D perhaps TRBD1 (6 bases). The TCR originated in a human donor in good health. The specimen was CD4+ T cells from blood. Here the CDR3 DNA reads TGTGCCAGCATTTCGGACAGCTCGGATACGCAGTATTTT. This translates into CASISDSSDTQYF.